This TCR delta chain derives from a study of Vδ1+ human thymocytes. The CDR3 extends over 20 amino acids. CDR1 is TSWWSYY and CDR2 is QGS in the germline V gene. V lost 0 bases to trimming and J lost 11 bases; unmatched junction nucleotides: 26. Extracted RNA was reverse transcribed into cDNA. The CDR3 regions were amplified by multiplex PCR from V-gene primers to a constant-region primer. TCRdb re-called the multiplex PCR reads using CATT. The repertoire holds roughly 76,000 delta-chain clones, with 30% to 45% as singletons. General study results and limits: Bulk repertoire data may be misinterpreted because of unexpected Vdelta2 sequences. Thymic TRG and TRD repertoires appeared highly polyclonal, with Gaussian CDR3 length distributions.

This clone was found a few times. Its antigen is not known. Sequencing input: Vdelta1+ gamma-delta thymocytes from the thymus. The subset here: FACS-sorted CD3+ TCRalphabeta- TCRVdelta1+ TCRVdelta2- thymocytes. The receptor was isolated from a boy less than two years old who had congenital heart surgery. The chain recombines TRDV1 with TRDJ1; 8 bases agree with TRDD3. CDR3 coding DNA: TGTGCTCTTGGGGAACTCGCCGCAAGATTCGCGAGTGGGGGATCCTCCGGGCTCATCTTT. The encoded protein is CALGELAARFASGGSSGLIF.